What follows are 31 T cell receptor beta chains derived from one specimen sequenced in a study of blood T cells in healthy people across ages. Sample-barcoded 5' priming and a J-beta primer mix drove a second PCR of roughly 6 to 12 cycles. TCRdb fed the 5' RACE reads into MiXCR, producing one record per CDR3 protein. The sample lists around 1.5 million distinct CDR3 sequences; about 35% were seen once. The sample taken for sequencing was blood. Receptors originate from a woman aged 30 to 39 in good health.

The rearrangement uses TRBV5-1 and TRBJ2-1; unclear D gene. The V gene lost 4 bases and the J gene lost 2 bases, with 13 bases spanning the gap. Looked up from germline, CDR1 is SGHRS and CDR2 is YFSETQ. The CDR3 totals 15 residues. In DNA form, the CDR3 reads TGCGCCAGCAGCCGGAACCTTGGGCCCTACAATGAGCAGTTCTTC. This translates into CASSRNLGPYNEQFF. The entire variable domain, with the rest obtained from reference TRBV5-1 and TRBJ2-1, is as follows: KAGVTQTPRYLIKTRGQQVTLSCSPISGHRSVSWYQQTPGQGLQFLFEYFSETQRNKGNFPGRFSGRQFSNSRSEMNVSTLELGDSALYLCASSRNLGPYNEQFFGPGTRLTVL.

The chain uses TRBV7-3 and TRBJ1-2; no clear D. CDR1 is SGHTA and CDR2 is FQGTGA in the germline V gene. The CDR3 loop spans 13 amino acids. V was trimmed by 2 bases and J by 6 bases, leaving 10 bases between them. CDR3 protein: CASSLSPTDGYTF. DNA of the CDR3: TGTGCCAGCAGCTTATCTCCAACAGATGGCTACACCTTC.

This clonotype was observed many times. V gene TRBV29-1 combines with J gene TRBJ2-1; TRBD1 matches 12 bases. CDR3 length equals 13 residues. Germline trimming cut 8 bases from V and 10 bases from J; bases unmatched to any gene: 9. Germline values: CDR1 SQVTM, CDR2 ANQGSEA. CDR3 sequence reads: CSSRDRGQGEQFF. The CDR3, as DNA: TGCAGCAGCCGGGACAGGGGGCAGGGCGAGCAGTTCTTC.

V and J are TRBV3-1 and TRBJ2-3, with TRBD2 matching over 9 bases. Per germline, CDR1 LGHDT and CDR2 YNNKEL (reference sequence). Unmatched junction bases numbered 0, after V lost 1 base and J lost 4 bases. The CDR3 runs 14 residues. The chain's CDR3 is CASSQVAGADTQYF. The CDR3 nucleotides read TGTGCCAGCAGCCAAGTAGCGGGAGCAGATACGCAGTATTTT.

V usage is TRBV9 and J usage is TRBJ2-7, with D perhaps TRBD2 (6 bases). V lost 0 bases and J lost 2, with 12 bases in between. The germline CDR1 and CDR2 sequences are SGDLS and YYNGEE. The CDR3 extends over 15 amino acids. The CDR3 here is CASSVGSGLPYEQYF. In DNA form, the CDR3 reads TGTGCCAGCAGCGTAGGAAGCGGACTACCCTACGAGCAGTACTTC.

The rearrangement joins TRBV12-3 or TRBV12-4 to TRBJ1-1; D remains ambiguous. Trimming took 3 bases from V and 7 from J, leaving 18 bases between them. The CDR3 is made up of 15 amino acids. CDR3 sequence (DNA): TGTGCCAGCAGTTTTCGTCGGATAAGGAGATATGAAGCTTTCTTT. Translating it yields CASSFRRIRRYEAFF.

This clonotype was counted ten times or more. The CDR3 spells CASSSWTQGNEQFF. The DNA of the CDR3 is TGTGCCAGTAGTAGCTGGACTCAAGGGAATGAGCAGTTCTTC. This chain links TRBV19 with TRBJ2-1; D is possibly TRBD2 (5 bases). The CDR3 has 14 residues. V lost 4 bases and J lost 7, with 14 bases in between. Germline V gene data show CDR1 as LNHDA and CDR2 as SQIVND (reference sequence).

This clonotype was detected once. V gene TRBV7-9 combines with J gene TRBJ2-3; 10 bases fit TRBD1. This CDR3 comprises 16 residues. Germline trimming cut 3 bases from V and 3 bases from J; bases unmatched to any gene: 6. Germline CDR1 SEHNR, CDR2 FQNEAQ (reference sequence). The CDR3 is CASSLGTGEKTDTQYF. The CDR3, as DNA: TGTGCCAGCAGCTTGGGGACAGGGGAGAAAACAGATACGCAGTATTTT.

This clonotype was seen once. The rearrangement uses TRBV6-1 and TRBJ1-4; D remains ambiguous. Germline CDR1 is MNHNS and CDR2 is SASEGT. CDR3 size: 14 residues. V dropped 2 bases and J dropped 14 bases, with 18 bases sitting between them. The CDR3 DNA reads TGTGCCAGCAGTGAAAGGGAGGGCGGGAGGTTCCTGTTTTTT. Translating gives CASSEREGGRFLFF.

V and J are TRBV4-1 and TRBJ1-1; D remains ambiguous. Germline CDR1 reads MGHRA; CDR2 reads YSYEKL. V was clipped by 4 bases and J by 5 bases, with 11 bases between them. CDR3 length equals 13 residues. The CDR3 DNA is TGCGCCAGCAGCCCGGAAGAGCGGACTGAAGCTTTCTTT. Translation gives CASSPEERTEAFF.

The CDR3: CASSPSGSGRGSGTYEQYF. The CDR3 DNA sequence: TGTGCCAGCAGCCCGTCGGGTAGCGGGAGAGGTAGTGGTACTTACGAGCAGTACTTC. The chain joins TRBV3-1 to TRBJ2-7, with 9 bases fitting TRBD2. Germline V gene sequence: CDR1 LGHDT, CDR2 YNNKEL (reference sequence). The CDR3 extends over 19 amino acids. Trimming cost V 4 bases and J 4 bases; bases outside gene matches: 20.

This clonotype was found a few times. The V and J genes are TRBV11-2 and TRBJ2-5; 8 bases match TRBD2. In germline, CDR1 is SGHAT, CDR2 FQNNGV. The CDR3 runs to 14 residues. V shed 1 base and J 4 bases; nucleotides not matched to a gene: 2. The CDR3 DNA reads as TGTGCCAGCAGCTTAGTAGCGGGAATAGAGACCCAGTACTTC. Its protein is CASSLVAGIETQYF.

V usage is TRBV10-3 and J usage is TRBJ1-2; D might be TRBD1 (6 bases). Trimming left V 0 bases short and J 6 bases short, with 8 bases between. Germline assignment: CDR1 ENHRY and CDR2 SYGVKD. This CDR3 region has 13 residues. The chain's CDR3 is CAISESTGNGYTF. The CDR3 DNA is TGTGCCATCAGTGAGTCTACAGGGAATGGCTACACCTTC.

The V and J genes are TRBV15 and TRBJ2-7, with 8 bases aligning to TRBD2. After removal of 1 base from V and 2 bases from J, the junction contained 4 bases not matched to a gene. CDR3 length: 15 amino acids. Germline lookup yields CDR1 LNHNV and CDR2 YYDKDF (reference sequence). This CDR3 is CATSRVGSGTYEQYF. The CDR3 DNA reads TGTGCCACCAGCAGAGTCGGTAGCGGGACCTACGAGCAGTACTTC.

This clonotype was seen more than once but under ten times. V and J are TRBV5-1 and TRBJ2-3; weak D call: TRBD1 (6 bases). V was clipped by 0 bases and J by 0 bases, with 14 bases between them. Germline V lookup: CDR1 SGHRS, CDR2 YFSETQ. The CDR3 has 17 amino acids. The CDR3 sequence: CASSLEPQGSSTDTQYF. CDR3 nucleotides: TGCGCCAGCAGCTTGGAACCACAGGGATCTAGCACAGATACGCAGTATTTT.

There are a few counts of this clonotype. CDR3 residues: CASRLGWITGELFF. DNA for the CDR3: TGTGCCAGCAGGTTGGGGTGGATCACCGGGGAGCTGTTTTTT. The chain recombines TRBV28 with TRBJ2-2; no clear D. This CDR3 is 14 amino acids long. Germline CDR1 and CDR2: MDHEN and SYDVKM. V shed 6 bases and J shed 4 bases, with 12 bases lying between them.

This chain joins TRBV20-1 and TRBJ2-7; 7 nucleotides align to TRBD1. This CDR3 contains 14 residues. Germline V CDR1 and CDR2: DFQATT, SNEGSKA (reference sequence). Trimming at V came to 2 bases and at J to 2 bases, leaving 6 bases not matched to a gene. CDR3 DNA: TGCAGTGCTAGAAGGACAGGACCGACCTACGAGCAGTACTTC. This codes for CSARRTGPTYEQYF.

A remark on this clonotype: A much bigger clone sits one base away, suggesting this may be a read error. The chain combines TRBV4-1 with TRBJ2-5; D is possibly TRBD2 (5 bases). The CDR3 length is 14 residues. The V gene's germline CDR1 is MGHRA and CDR2 YSYEKL. The CDR3 sequence: CVSSQAAFQETQYF. The DNA for the CDR3 is TGCGTCAGCAGCCAAGCGGCTTTCCAAGAGACCCAGTACTTC.

The chain joins TRBV5-6 to TRBJ2-1, with 9 positions matching TRBD1. Germline loops: CDR1 SGHDT, CDR2 YYEEEE. Trimming at V came to 0 bases and at J to 4 bases, leaving 8 bases not matched to a gene. This CDR3 has 17 amino acids. CDR3 nucleotide sequence: TGTGCCAGCAGCTTGGGCCTCGGGACAGGGAGATACAATGAGCAGTTCTTC. Protein sequence: CASSLGLGTGRYNEQFF.

The gene calls are TRBV20-1 and TRBJ2-7; 9 positions match TRBD1. The CDR3 contains 13 residues. The germline CDR1 and CDR2 sequences are DFQATT and SNEGSKA (reference sequence). The CDR3 sequence is CSPTGGDGYEQYF. The CDR3 nucleotides are TGCAGCCCAACAGGGGGCGATGGGTACGAGCAGTACTTC.

This sequence joins TRBV4-1 and TRBJ1-1; no clear D. The V end lost 0 bases, the J end lost 4 bases, and 6 bases lay between the germline ends. Germline V gives CDR1 MGHRA, CDR2 YSYEKL. The CDR3 is 13 residues long. The CDR3, as DNA: TGCGCCAGCAGCCAAGATGTACGCACTGAAGCTTTCTTT. Its protein product is CASSQDVRTEAFF.

In regard to this clonotype: One base away lies a much larger clone, so this may be a sequencing read error. The genes are TRBV14 and TRBJ2-4; no reliable D call. Germline-derived CDR1 and CDR2 are SGHDN and FVKESK. The CDR3 is 11 amino acids. Trimming pared 1 base from V and 15 bases from J, leaving 10 bases between. The CDR3: CASSQVGKRYF. The DNA for the CDR3 is TGTGCCAGCAGCCAAGTGGGGAAGCGGTACTTC.

The table lists this clonotype with a few counts. The chain joins TRBV15 to TRBJ2-5; D remains unclear. Germline values: CDR1 LNHNV, CDR2 YYDKDF (reference sequence). The CDR3 contains 12 residues. Trimming took 0 bases from V and 11 from J, leaving 10 bases between them. CDR3 amino acids: CATSRDITHQYF. The CDR3 DNA is TGTGCCACCAGCAGAGATATTACCCATCAGTACTTC.

The chain has TRBV20-1 and TRBJ2-1; TRBD1 is a possible D gene (6 bases). V was shortened by 6 bases and J by 2 bases, with 14 bases between the two germline ends. CDR1 and CDR2 from the germline V gene are DFQATT and SNEGSKA (reference sequence). The CDR3 loop spans 14 amino acids. This CDR3 reads CSAPQGPTYNEQFF. The CDR3 bases are TGCAGTGCCCCACAGGGTCCAACCTACAATGAGCAGTTCTTC.

The V and J genes are TRBV11-3 and TRBJ2-1; 9 bases map to TRBD2. Losses at the gene ends were 1 base for V and 7 bases for J; bases not matched to a gene: 5. Germline V lookup: CDR1 SGHNT, CDR2 YENEEA. The CDR3 length is 15 residues. The CDR3 DNA is TGTGCCAGCAGCTTAGCCAGCGGGGGGTGGAATGAGCAGTTCTTC. Protein: CASSLASGGWNEQFF.

This clonotype was recorded a few times. The genes are TRBV29-1 and TRBJ1-1; perhaps TRBD1 as D (5 bases). Trimming took off 4 bases at V and 4 bases at J, with 13 bases between the two ends. The CDR3 runs to 13 residues. Germline V gene lookup returns CDR1 SQVTM and CDR2 ANQGSEA. CDR3 residues: CSVVGRRGTEAFF. Written as DNA, the CDR3 is TGCAGCGTTGTAGGAAGGAGGGGCACTGAAGCTTTCTTT. Full variable domain (remainder filled in from reference TRBV29-1 and TRBJ1-1): SAVISQKPSRDICQRGTSLTIQCQVDSQVTMMFWYRQQPGQSLTLIATANQGSEATYESGFVIDKFPISRPNLTFSTLTVSNMSPEDSSIYLCSVVGRRGTEAFFGQGTRLTVV.

The chain has TRBV5-1 and TRBJ1-2; D ambiguous. Trimming pared 7 bases from V and 6 bases from J, leaving 16 bases between. The germline gives CDR1 SGHRS, CDR2 YFSETQ. The CDR3 has 13 amino acids. The DNA for the CDR3 is TGCGCCAGCGGCCTCCGGACCTACAATGGCTACACCTTC. Amino acid sequence: CASGLRTYNGYTF.

This clonotype was observed a few times. The V call is TRBV7-9, the J call TRBJ1-5; the D gene is possibly TRBD1 (6 bases). The V gene's germline CDR1 is SEHNR and CDR2 FQNEAQ (reference sequence). Trimming removed 9 bases from V and 4 bases from J, with 13 bases in between. The CDR3 totals 13 residues. The DNA for the CDR3 is TGTGCCAGTCAGGACAGTCTAAATCAGCCCCAGCATTTT. Protein: CASQDSLNQPQHF.

This clonotype was seen only a few times. This chain joins TRBV5-1 and TRBJ2-1; the match to TRBD1 covers 7 bases. The trim removed 4 bases at V and 5 bases at J, leaving 6 bases unmatched. This CDR3 has 14 amino acids. Germline CDR1 and CDR2: SGHRS and YFSETQ. CDR3 loop: CASSQRGHDNEQFF. CDR3 nucleotides: TGCGCCAGCAGCCAGAGGGGGCATGACAATGAGCAGTTCTTC. Combining the CDR3 with reference TRBV5-1 and TRBJ2-1 gives the whole variable domain KAGVTQTPRYLIKTRGQQVTLSCSPISGHRSVSWYQQTPGQGLQFLFEYFSETQRNKGNFPGRFSGRQFSNSRSEMNVSTLELGDSALYLCASSQRGHDNEQFFGPGTRLTVL.

The gene calls are TRBV20-1 and TRBJ1-2, with D possibly being TRBD1 (5 bases). CDR1 is DFQATT, CDR2 SNEGSKA, per germline (reference sequence). The V and J ends lost 1 base and 8 bases respectively, with 17 bases between them. This CDR3 comprises 14 residues. DNA of the CDR3: TGCAGTGCTAGAGGTGGGGGGGAGGTTGGAGGCTACACCTTC. Protein sequence: CSARGGGEVGGYTF.

This clonotype was detected only a few times. V and J are TRBV6-1 and TRBJ1-1; D call uncertain. V was cut by 5 bases and J by 8 bases, with 15 bases left in between. Germline V lookup: CDR1 MNHNS, CDR2 SASEGT. The CDR3 is made up of 13 amino acids. CDR3: CASSLRLQVEAFF. In DNA, the CDR3 is TGTGCCAGCAGTCTTAGACTTCAGGTAGAAGCTTTCTTT.